These T cell receptor beta chains were read from a single sample in a study of identical twins. TCRdb redid the calling of the 5' RACE reads with MiXCR, one entry per CDR3 protein. The repertoire holds about 690,000 distinct CDR3 sequences, with around 6% as singletons. The sample was naive T cells sorted from blood. These receptors all stem from a man aged 18 to 30 in good health. The CDR3 runs from the conserved cysteine through the conserved F or W. A D gene is named only where the DNA matches it firmly. Size values are once, few and many counts, or a class for expanded clones, and some rows have none.

D gene: TRBD2
clone size: few
V gene: TRBV5-1
J gene: TRBJ2-1
CDR3 protein: CASTPLAERYNEQFF
CDR3 DNA: TGCGCCAGCACCCCACTAGCGGAGAGATACAATGAGCAGTTCTTC

D gene: TRBD2
clone size: many
V gene: TRBV24-1
J gene: TRBJ2-1
CDR3 protein: CATSDAKGTSGSSLNEQFF
CDR3 DNA: TGTGCCACCAGTGATGCGAAAGGGACTAGCGGGAGTAGTCTCAATGAGCAGTTCTTC

D gene: TRBD2
clone size: few
V gene: TRBV5-1
J gene: TRBJ2-3
CDR3 protein: CASSDGLVKVQYF
CDR3 DNA: TGCGCCAGCAGCGACGGACTAGTTAAGGTGCAGTATTTT

D gene: TRBD2
clone size: many
V gene: TRBV7-2
J gene: TRBJ2-7
CDR3 protein: CASSFGTSGSYEQYF
CDR3 DNA: TGTGCCAGCAGCTTCGGGACTAGCGGCTCCTACGAGCAGTACTTC

D gene: NA
clone size: few
V gene: TRBV3-1
J gene: TRBJ1-2
CDR3 protein: CASSQDREGYGYTF
CDR3 DNA: TGTGCCAGCAGCCAAGACAGGGAGGGCTATGGCTACACCTTC

D gene: TRBD1
clone size: many
V gene: TRBV6-2/TRBV6-3
J gene: TRBJ2-2
CDR3 protein: CASSTGTVNTGELFF
CDR3 DNA: TGTGCCAGCAGCACCGGGACAGTGAACACCGGGGAGCTGTTTTTT

D gene: NA
clone size: few
V gene: TRBV29-1
J gene: TRBJ2-1
CDR3 protein: CSVFEGGSYNEQFF
CDR3 DNA: TGCAGCGTTTTCGAGGGAGGATCCTACAATGAGCAGTTCTTC

D gene: TRBD1
clone size: few
V gene: TRBV5-1
J gene: TRBJ1-1
CDR3 protein: CASSPDRGQITEAFF
CDR3 DNA: TGCGCCAGCAGCCCGGACAGGGGGCAGATCACTGAAGCTTTCTTT

D gene: NA
clone size: NA
V gene: TRBV20-1
J gene: TRBJ2-3
CDR3 protein: CSARDDLGDFSTDTQYF
CDR3 DNA: TGCAGTGCTAGAGACGACCTGGGGGATTTTAGCACAGATACGCAGTATTTT

D gene: TRBD2
clone size: many
V gene: TRBV6-1
J gene: TRBJ2-4
CDR3 protein: CASSGPGTSRPKNIQYF
CDR3 DNA: TGTGCCAGCAGTGGCCCCGGGACTAGCAGGCCCAAAAACATTCAGTACTTC

D gene: NA
clone size: few
V gene: TRBV5-4
J gene: TRBJ1-4
CDR3 protein: CASAVGGGSTNEKLFF
CDR3 DNA: TGTGCCAGCGCGGTTGGAGGTGGATCAACTAATGAAAAACTGTTTTTT

D gene: NA
clone size: few
V gene: TRBV7-2
J gene: TRBJ1-1
CDR3 protein: CASSYQRLTNTEAFF
CDR3 DNA: TGTGCCAGCAGCTACCAACGGCTGACGAACACTGAAGCTTTCTTT

D gene: NA
clone size: many
V gene: TRBV5-1
J gene: TRBJ2-1
CDR3 protein: CASSLAGLDEQFF
CDR3 DNA: TGCGCCAGCAGCTTGGCAGGGCTGGATGAGCAGTTCTTC

D gene: NA
clone size: NA
V gene: TRBV4-2
J gene: TRBJ1-2
CDR3 protein: CASSPGAHYTF
CDR3 DNA: TGTGCCAGCAGCCCAGGGGCTCACTACACCTTC

D gene: NA
clone size: NA
V gene: TRBV30
J gene: TRBJ2-2
CDR3 protein: CAWSLVAGELFF
CDR3 DNA: TGTGCCTGGAGTCTGGTGGCCGGGGAGCTGTTTTTT

D gene: TRBD2
clone size: many
V gene: TRBV10-3
J gene: TRBJ2-3
CDR3 protein: CAISEAGGLTDTQYF
CDR3 DNA: TGTGCCATCAGTGAGGCGGGAGGGCTTACAGATACGCAGTATTTT

D gene: TRBD2
clone size: NA
V gene: TRBV5-5
J gene: TRBJ2-1
CDR3 protein: CASSPGGSSSYNEQFF
CDR3 DNA: TGTGCCAGCAGCCCCGGGGGGAGTTCCTCCTACAATGAGCAGTTCTTC

D gene: TRBD1
clone size: many
V gene: TRBV20-1
J gene: TRBJ1-1
CDR3 protein: CSAPGQRNTEAFF
CDR3 DNA: TGCAGTGCTCCGGGACAGAGGAACACTGAAGCTTTCTTT

D gene: NA
clone size: few
V gene: TRBV20-1
J gene: TRBJ2-2
CDR3 protein: CSAPFPRTNTGELFF
CDR3 DNA: TGCAGTGCCCCATTCCCCCGCACTAACACCGGGGAGCTGTTTTTT

D gene: TRBD1
clone size: many
V gene: TRBV7-9
J gene: TRBJ2-1
CDR3 protein: CASSRDRALDEQFF
CDR3 DNA: TGTGCCAGCAGCCGGGACAGGGCTTTAGATGAGCAGTTCTTC

D gene: TRBD2
clone size: many
V gene: TRBV10-3
J gene: TRBJ2-1
CDR3 protein: CATCIGAGGSYEQFF
CDR3 DNA: TGTGCCACCTGCATTGGGGCGGGAGGATCATATGAGCAGTTCTTC

D gene: NA
clone size: many
V gene: TRBV12-3/TRBV12-4
J gene: TRBJ1-1
CDR3 protein: CASTIMRNTEAFF
CDR3 DNA: TGTGCCAGCACCATAATGAGGAACACTGAAGCTTTCTTT

D gene: NA
clone size: NA
V gene: TRBV6-1
J gene: TRBJ2-5
CDR3 protein: CASSPGWGSQGETQYF
CDR3 DNA: TGTGCCAGCAGCCCGGGCTGGGGTTCTCAAGGAGAGACCCAGTACTTC

D gene: TRBD2
clone size: NA
V gene: TRBV10-3
J gene: TRBJ2-1
CDR3 protein: CAISEYRSLSGSSYNEQFF
CDR3 DNA: TGTGCCATCAGTGAGTACAGGAGCCTAAGCGGGAGCTCCTACAATGAGCAGTTCTTC

D gene: NA
clone size: few
V gene: TRBV7-3
J gene: TRBJ2-3
CDR3 protein: CASSPGGYTDTQYF
CDR3 DNA: TGTGCCAGCAGCCCGGGCGGGTACACAGATACGCAGTATTTT

D gene: NA
clone size: many
V gene: TRBV20-1
J gene: TRBJ2-1
CDR3 protein: CNQGESEQFF
CDR3 DNA: TGTAACCAGGGAGAAAGTGAGCAGTTCTTC

D gene: TRBD2
clone size: many
V gene: TRBV6-5
J gene: TRBJ2-1
CDR3 protein: CASSYRSGSLSSYNEQFF
CDR3 DNA: TGTGCCAGCAGTTATAGAAGCGGGAGCCTGAGCTCCTACAATGAGCAGTTCTTC

D gene: NA
clone size: NA
V gene: TRBV3-1
J gene: TRBJ2-5
CDR3 protein: CASSQPGTPQETQYF
CDR3 DNA: TGTGCCAGCAGCCAGCCGGGGACCCCCCAAGAGACCCAGTACTTC

D gene: NA
clone size: few
V gene: TRBV12-3/TRBV12-4
J gene: TRBJ2-3
CDR3 protein: CASRGGTGSTDTQYF
CDR3 DNA: TGTGCCAGCAGAGGGGGGACTGGTTCCACAGATACGCAGTATTTT

D gene: NA
clone size: many
V gene: TRBV20-1
J gene: TRBJ1-6
CDR3 protein: CSARDRRSNSPLHF
CDR3 DNA: TGCAGTGCTAGAGATAGGCGGAGTAATTCACCCCTCCACTTT